These 5 T cell receptor beta chains were all obtained from the same sample, sequenced in a study of blood T cell repertoires in COVID-19. Produced via immunoSEQ multiplex PCR; TCRdb's table is partial and in-frame only. The sample holds a few hundred thousand clones; around 88% are singletons and the top ten take approximately 4.2%. The sample was PBMCs or T cells enriched from blood (not recorded which). These receptors were collected from a woman aged 25 to 39 who had recovered from COVID-19.

The chain has TRBV5-1 and TRBJ1-5; D is perhaps TRBD1 (6 bases). The V end lost 0 bases, the J end lost 7 bases, and 11 bases lay between the germline ends. Germline-derived CDR1 and CDR2 are SGHRS and YFSETQ. CDR3 size: 14 residues. CDR3 bases: TGCGCCAGCAGCTTGGTAGGGGGTGAACAGCCCCAGCATTTT. It translates to CASSLVGGEQPQHF.

The gene calls are TRBV4-1 and TRBJ1-5; D may be TRBD1 (6 bases). CDR1 and CDR2 (germline): MGHRA, YSYEKL. The CDR3 sequence is 16 residues long. Trimming shortened V by 0 bases and J by 6 bases, and 15 bases separated the two germline ends. The CDR3, as DNA: TGCGCCAGCAGCCAAGAGGGAGGGGGAGTCGTTCAGCCCCAGCATTTT. This sequence encodes CASSQEGGGVVQPQHF.

The V call is TRBV28, the J call TRBJ2-2; 10 bases are shared with TRBD2. Germline loops: CDR1 MDHEN, CDR2 SYDVKM. The CDR3 extends over 21 amino acids. Trimming took 3 bases from V and 0 from J; bases not matched to a gene: 16. CDR3 protein: CASSFHSSGSPLYPNTGELFF. DNA of the CDR3: TGTGCCAGCAGTTTCCATTCTAGCGGGAGCCCCTTATATCCGAACACCGGGGAGCTGTTTTTT.

The chain has TRBV6-2 or TRBV6-3 and TRBJ2-7, with 7 bases fitting TRBD2. Germline CDR1 reads MNHEY; CDR2 reads SVGEGT. The CDR3 sequence is 16 residues long. Trimming at V came to 5 bases and at J to 3 bases, leaving 13 bases not matched to a gene. The chain's CDR3 is CASSGTTLADLYEQYF. The CDR3 DNA reads TGTGCCAGCAGTGGTACTACCCTAGCGGACCTCTACGAGCAGTACTTC.

This sequence joins TRBV7-9 and TRBJ2-1; D gene ambiguous. From germline, CDR1 is SEHNR and CDR2 FQNEAQ (reference sequence). V was trimmed by 5 bases and J by 0 bases, leaving 8 bases between them. The CDR3 loop spans 14 amino acids. Written as DNA, the CDR3 is TGTGCCAGCAGCCCCCCGAGCTCCTACAATGAGCAGTTCTTC. It specifies CASSPPSSYNEQFF.